This TCR beta chain was captured by sequencing in a study of blood T cells in healthy people across ages. Study-wide points: Across samples, TCR beta diversity tracked strongly with naive T cell percentage.

PCR was performed a second time for about 7 to 12 cycles using a sample-barcoded 5' primer and a J-beta primer mix. TCRdb re-called the 5' RACE reads with MiXCR, one entry per CDR3 protein. The sample gives just under 900,000 distinct CDR3 sequences, around 26% of which show up once; roughly a sixth is in the top ten. In this sample, this clonotype turned up many times. Its antigen remains unknown. Ranging in age from about 6 to 90, the donors were healthy Caucasian individuals from Russia. It was around 9 milliliters of peripheral blood that were drawn from each donor. The receptor comes from a woman aged 80 or over in good health. Sequencing was done on a sample of blood.

CDR3 sequence (DNA): TGTGCCAGCAGCCCGCATGAGACTAGCGTCGATGAGCAGTTCTTC. Amino acid sequence: CASSPHETSVDEQFF. This sequence joins TRBV3-1 and TRBJ2-1; TRBD2 agrees at 8 bases. Germline V gene sequence: CDR1 LGHDT, CDR2 YNNKEL (reference sequence). CDR3 length equals 15 residues. J gave up 8 bases and V 4 bases, and 10 bases lay outside the gene matches.